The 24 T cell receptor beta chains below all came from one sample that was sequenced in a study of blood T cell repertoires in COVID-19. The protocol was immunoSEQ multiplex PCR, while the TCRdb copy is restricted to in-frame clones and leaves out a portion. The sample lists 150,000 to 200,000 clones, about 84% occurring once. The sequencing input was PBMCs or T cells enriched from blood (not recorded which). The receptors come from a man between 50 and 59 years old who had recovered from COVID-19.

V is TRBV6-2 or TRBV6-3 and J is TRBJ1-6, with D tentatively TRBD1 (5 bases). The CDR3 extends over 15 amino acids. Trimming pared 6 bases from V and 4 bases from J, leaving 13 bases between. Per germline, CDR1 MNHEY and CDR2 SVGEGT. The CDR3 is CASRPDSVYNSPLHF. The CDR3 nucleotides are TGTGCCAGCAGACCTGACAGTGTTTATAATTCACCCCTCCACTTT.

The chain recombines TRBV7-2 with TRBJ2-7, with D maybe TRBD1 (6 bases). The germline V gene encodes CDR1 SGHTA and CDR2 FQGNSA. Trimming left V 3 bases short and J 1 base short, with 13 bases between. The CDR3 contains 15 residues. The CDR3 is CASSFFQGPSYEQYF. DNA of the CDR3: TGTGCCAGCAGCTTCTTTCAGGGGCCGTCCTACGAGCAGTACTTC.

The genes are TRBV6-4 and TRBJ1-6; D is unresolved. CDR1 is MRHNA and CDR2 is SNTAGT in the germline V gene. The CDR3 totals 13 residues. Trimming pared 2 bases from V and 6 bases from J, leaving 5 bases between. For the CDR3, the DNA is TGTGCCAGCAGTGACGGGCGTAATTCACCCCTCCACTTT. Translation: CASSDGRNSPLHF.

CDR3 sequence reads: CAWSTPGVEAFF. The CDR3 DNA reads as TGTGCCTGGAGCACACCGGGAGTTGAAGCTTTCTTT. V is TRBV30 and J is TRBJ1-1, with unresolved D. Germline assignment: CDR1 GTSNPN and CDR2 SVGIG (reference sequence). Trimming left V 3 bases short and J 7 bases short, with 12 bases between. The CDR3 contains 12 residues. The full variable domain, with the rest looked up from reference TRBV30 and TRBJ1-1, is SQTIHQWPATLVQPVGSPLSLECTVEGTSNPNLYWYRQAAGRGLQLLFYSVGIGQISSEVPQNLSASRPQDRQFILSSKKLLLSDSGFYLCAWSTPGVEAFFGQGTRLTVV.

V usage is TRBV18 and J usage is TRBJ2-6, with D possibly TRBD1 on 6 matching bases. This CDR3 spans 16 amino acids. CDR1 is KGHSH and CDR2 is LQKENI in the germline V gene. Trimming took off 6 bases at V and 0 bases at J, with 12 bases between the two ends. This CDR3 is CASSRQVRSGANVLTF. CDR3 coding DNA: TGTGCCAGCTCCCGACAGGTCCGCTCTGGGGCCAACGTCCTGACTTTC.

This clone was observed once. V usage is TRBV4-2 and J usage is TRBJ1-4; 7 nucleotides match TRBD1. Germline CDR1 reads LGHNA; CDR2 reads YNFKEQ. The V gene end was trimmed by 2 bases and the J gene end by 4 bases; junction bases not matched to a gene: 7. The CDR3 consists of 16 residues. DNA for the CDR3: TGTGCCAGCAGCCAAAGCCGGGACAGTGTTAATGAAAAACTGTTTTTT. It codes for CASSQSRDSVNEKLFF.

The CDR3 protein is CASSQRGRDYGYTF. CDR3 DNA: TGTGCCAGCAGCCAAAGGGGCCGGGACTATGGCTACACCTTC. This chain connects TRBV3-1 (or the pseudogene TRBV3-2) to TRBJ1-2; possibly TRBD1 for D (5 bases). The V gene lost 2 bases and the J gene lost 3 bases, with 10 bases spanning the gap. Per the germline V gene, CDR1 is LGHDT and CDR2 is YNNKEL (reference sequence). The CDR3 is 14 amino acids.

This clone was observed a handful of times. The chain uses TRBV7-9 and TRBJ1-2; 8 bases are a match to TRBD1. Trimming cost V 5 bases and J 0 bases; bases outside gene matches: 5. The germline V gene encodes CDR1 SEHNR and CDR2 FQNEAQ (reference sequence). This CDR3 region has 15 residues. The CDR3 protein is CASSAQGAPNYGYTF. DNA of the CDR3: TGTGCCAGCAGCGCCCAGGGGGCTCCTAACTATGGCTACACCTTC.

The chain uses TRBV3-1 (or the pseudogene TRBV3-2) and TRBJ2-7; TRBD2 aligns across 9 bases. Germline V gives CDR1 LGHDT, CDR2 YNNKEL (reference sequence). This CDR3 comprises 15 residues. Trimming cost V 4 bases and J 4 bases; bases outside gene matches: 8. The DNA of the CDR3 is TGTGCCAGCAGCCCGGGGATAGCGGGGGAATACGAGCAGTACTTC. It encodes CASSPGIAGEYEQYF.

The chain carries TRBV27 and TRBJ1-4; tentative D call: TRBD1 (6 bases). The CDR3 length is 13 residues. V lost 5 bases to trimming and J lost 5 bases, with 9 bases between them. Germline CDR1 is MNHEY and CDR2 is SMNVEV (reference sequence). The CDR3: CASSHGTNEKLFF. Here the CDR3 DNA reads TGTGCCAGCAGTCACGGGACAAATGAAAAACTGTTTTTT. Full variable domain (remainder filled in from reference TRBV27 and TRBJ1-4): EAQVTQNPRYLITVTGKKLTVTCSQNMNHEYMSWYRQDPGLGLRQIYYSMNVEVTDKGDVPEGYKVSRKEKRNFPLILESPSPNQTSLYFCASSHGTNEKLFFGSGTQLSVL.

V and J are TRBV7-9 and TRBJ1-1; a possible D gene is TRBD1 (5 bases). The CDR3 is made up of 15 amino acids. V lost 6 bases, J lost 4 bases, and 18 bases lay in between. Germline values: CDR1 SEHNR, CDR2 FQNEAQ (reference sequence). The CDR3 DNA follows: TGTGCCAGCAGGATAGACGGGGGGTTGGGCACTGAAGCTTTCTTT. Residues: CASRIDGGLGTEAFF.

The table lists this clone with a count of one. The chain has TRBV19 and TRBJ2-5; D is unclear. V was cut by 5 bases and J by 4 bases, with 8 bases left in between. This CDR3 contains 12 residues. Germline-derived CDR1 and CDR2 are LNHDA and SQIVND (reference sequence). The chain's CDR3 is CASSSTVETQYF. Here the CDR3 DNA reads TGTGCCAGTAGTTCCACGGTAGAGACCCAGTACTTC.

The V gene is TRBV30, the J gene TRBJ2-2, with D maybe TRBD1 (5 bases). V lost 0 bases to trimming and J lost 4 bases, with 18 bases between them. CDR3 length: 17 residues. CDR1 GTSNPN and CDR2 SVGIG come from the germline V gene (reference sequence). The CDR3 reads CAWSVLPVGASTGELFF. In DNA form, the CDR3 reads TGTGCCTGGAGTGTACTCCCAGTTGGGGCGTCCACCGGGGAGCTGTTTTTT. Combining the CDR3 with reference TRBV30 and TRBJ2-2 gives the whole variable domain SQTIHQWPATLVQPVGSPLSLECTVEGTSNPNLYWYRQAAGRGLQLLFYSVGIGQISSEVPQNLSASRPQDRQFILSSKKLLLSDSGFYLCAWSVLPVGASTGELFFGEGSRLTVL.

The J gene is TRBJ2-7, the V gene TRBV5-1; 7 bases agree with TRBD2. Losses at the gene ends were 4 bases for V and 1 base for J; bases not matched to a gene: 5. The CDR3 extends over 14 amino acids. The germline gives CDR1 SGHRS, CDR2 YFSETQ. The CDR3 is CASSTSGLSYEQYF. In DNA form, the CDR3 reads TGCGCCAGCAGCACATCGGGACTATCCTACGAGCAGTACTTC. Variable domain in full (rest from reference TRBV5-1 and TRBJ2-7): KAGVTQTPRYLIKTRGQQVTLSCSPISGHRSVSWYQQTPGQGLQFLFEYFSETQRNKGNFPGRFSGRQFSNSRSEMNVSTLELGDSALYLCASSTSGLSYEQYFGPGTRLTVT.

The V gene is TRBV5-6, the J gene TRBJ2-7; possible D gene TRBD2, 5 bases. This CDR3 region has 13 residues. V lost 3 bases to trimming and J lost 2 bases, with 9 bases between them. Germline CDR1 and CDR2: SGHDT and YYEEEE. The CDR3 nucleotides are TGTGCCAGCAGCTCGGGGTCTCCCTACGAGCAGTACTTC. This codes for CASSSGSPYEQYF.

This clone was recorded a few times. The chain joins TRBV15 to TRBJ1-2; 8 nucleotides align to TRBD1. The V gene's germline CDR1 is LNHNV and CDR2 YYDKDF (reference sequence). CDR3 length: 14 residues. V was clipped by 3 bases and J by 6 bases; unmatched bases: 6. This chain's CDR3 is CATSSRRTGNGYTF. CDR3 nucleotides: TGTGCCACCAGCAGTCGACGGACAGGGAATGGCTACACCTTC.

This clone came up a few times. CDR3 nucleotides: TGCGCCAGCAGCCAAGGAGACTATAGCAATCAGCCCCAGCATTTT. Translation gives CASSQGDYSNQPQHF. The gene calls are TRBV4-1 and TRBJ1-5; D call uncertain. The germline CDR1 and CDR2 sequences are MGHRA and YSYEKL. The CDR3 has 15 amino acids. V was clipped by 1 base and J by 0 bases, with 7 bases between them.

Here the CDR3 DNA reads TGTGCCAGTAGCCTAGACAGGCACTATGGCTACACCTTC. Encoded protein: CASSLDRHYGYTF. This chain uses TRBV19 with TRBJ1-2; maybe TRBD1 (6 bases). Per the germline V gene, CDR1 is LNHDA and CDR2 is SQIVND (reference sequence). V gave up 6 bases and J gave up 3 bases, with 11 bases separating them. The CDR3 covers 13 residues.

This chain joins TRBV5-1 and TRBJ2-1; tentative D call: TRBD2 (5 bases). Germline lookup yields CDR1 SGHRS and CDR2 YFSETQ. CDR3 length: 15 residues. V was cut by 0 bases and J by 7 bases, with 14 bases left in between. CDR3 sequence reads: CASSLEPDRGNEQFF. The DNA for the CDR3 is TGCGCCAGCAGCTTGGAGCCCGACCGGGGAAATGAGCAGTTCTTC.

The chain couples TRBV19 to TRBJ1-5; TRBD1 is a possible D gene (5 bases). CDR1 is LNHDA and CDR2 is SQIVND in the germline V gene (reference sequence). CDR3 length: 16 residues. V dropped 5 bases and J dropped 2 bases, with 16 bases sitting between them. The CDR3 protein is CASSWGRGGGNQPQHF. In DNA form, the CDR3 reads TGTGCCAGTAGTTGGGGGAGGGGTGGTGGCAATCAGCCCCAGCATTTT.

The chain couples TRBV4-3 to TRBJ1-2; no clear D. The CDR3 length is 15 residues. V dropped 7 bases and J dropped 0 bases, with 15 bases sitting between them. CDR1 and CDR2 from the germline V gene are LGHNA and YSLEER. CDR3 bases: TGCGCCAGCACACATAGAGGGCAGGCTAACTATGGCTACACCTTC. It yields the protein CASTHRGQANYGYTF.

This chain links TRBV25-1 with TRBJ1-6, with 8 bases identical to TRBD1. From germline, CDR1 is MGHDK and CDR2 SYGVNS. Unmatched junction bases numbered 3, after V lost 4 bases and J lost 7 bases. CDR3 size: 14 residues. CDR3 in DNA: TGTGCCAGCAGTGGACAGGGGATGAATTCACCCCTCCACTTT. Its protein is CASSGQGMNSPLHF.

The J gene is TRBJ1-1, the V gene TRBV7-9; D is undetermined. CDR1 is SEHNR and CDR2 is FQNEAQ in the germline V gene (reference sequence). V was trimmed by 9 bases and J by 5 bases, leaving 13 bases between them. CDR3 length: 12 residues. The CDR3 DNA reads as TGTGCCAGTACCCGATGGGAGACTGAAGCTTTCTTT. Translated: CASTRWETEAFF. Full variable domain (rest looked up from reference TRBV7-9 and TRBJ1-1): DTGVSQNPRHKITKRGQNVTFRCDPISEHNRLYWYRQTLGQGPEFLTYFQNEAQLEKSRLLSDRFSAERPKGSFSTLEIQRTEQGDSAMYLCASTRWETEAFFGQGTRLTVV.

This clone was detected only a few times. The CDR3 nucleotides read TGTGCCAGCAGGCACGACGAGGAGAAACCCCAGCATTTT. It specifies CASRHDEEKPQHF. This chain uses TRBV6-6 with TRBJ1-5; D is unresolved. The CDR3 length is 13 residues. V was shortened by 6 bases and J by 10 bases, with 16 bases between the two germline ends. Germline V CDR1 and CDR2: MNHNY, SVGAGI (reference sequence).